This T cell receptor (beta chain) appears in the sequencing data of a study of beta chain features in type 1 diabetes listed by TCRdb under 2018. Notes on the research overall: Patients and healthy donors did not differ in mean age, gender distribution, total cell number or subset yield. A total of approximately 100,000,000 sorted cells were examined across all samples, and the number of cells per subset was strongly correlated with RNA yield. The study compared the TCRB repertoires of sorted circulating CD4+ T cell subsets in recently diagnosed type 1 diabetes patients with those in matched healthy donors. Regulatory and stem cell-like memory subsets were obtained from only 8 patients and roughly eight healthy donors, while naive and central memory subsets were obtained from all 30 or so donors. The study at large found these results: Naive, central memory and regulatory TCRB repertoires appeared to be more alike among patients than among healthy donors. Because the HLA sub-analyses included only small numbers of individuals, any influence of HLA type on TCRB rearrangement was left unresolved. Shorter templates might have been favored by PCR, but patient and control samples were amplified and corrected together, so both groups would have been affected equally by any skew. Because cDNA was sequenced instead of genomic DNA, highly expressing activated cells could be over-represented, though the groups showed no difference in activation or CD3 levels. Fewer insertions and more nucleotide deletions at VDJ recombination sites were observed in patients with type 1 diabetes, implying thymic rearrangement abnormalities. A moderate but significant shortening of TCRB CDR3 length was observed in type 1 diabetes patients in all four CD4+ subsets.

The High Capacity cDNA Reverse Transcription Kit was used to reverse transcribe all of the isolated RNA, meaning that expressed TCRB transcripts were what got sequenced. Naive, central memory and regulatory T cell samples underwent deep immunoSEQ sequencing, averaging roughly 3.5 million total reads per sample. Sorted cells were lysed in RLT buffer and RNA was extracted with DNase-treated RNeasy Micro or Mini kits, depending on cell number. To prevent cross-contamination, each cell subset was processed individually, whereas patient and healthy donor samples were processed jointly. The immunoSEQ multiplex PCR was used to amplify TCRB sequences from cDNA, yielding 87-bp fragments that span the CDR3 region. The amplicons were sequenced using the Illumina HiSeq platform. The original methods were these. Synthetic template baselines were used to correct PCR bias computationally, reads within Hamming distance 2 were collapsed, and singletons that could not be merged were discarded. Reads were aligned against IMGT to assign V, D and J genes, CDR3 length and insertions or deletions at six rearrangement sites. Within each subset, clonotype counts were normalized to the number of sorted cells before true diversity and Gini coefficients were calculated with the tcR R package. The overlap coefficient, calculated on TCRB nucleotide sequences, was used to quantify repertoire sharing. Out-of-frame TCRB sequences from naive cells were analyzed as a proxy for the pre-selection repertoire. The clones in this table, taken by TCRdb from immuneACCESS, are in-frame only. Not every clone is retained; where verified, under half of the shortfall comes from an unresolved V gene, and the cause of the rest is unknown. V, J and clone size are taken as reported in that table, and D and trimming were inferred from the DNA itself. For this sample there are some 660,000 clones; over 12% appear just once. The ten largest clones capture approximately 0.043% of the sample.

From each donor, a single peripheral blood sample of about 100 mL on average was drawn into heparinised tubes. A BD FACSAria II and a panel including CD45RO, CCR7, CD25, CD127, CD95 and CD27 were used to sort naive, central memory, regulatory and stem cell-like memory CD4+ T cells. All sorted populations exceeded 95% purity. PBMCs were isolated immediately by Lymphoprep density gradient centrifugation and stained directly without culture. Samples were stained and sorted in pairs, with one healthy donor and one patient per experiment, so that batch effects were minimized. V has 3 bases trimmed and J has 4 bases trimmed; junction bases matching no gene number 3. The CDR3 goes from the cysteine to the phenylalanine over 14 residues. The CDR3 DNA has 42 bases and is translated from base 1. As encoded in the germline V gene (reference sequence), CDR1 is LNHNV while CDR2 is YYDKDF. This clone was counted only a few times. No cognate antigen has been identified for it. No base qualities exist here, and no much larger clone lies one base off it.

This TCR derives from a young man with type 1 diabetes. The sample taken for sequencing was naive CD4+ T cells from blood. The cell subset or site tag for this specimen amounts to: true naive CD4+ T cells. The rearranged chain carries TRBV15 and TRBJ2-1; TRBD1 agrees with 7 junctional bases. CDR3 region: CATSSYRGYNEQFF. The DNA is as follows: TGTGCCACCAGCAGTTACAGGGGATACAATGAGCAGTTCTTC.